This T cell receptor beta chain was retrieved from a study of shared clonotypes between healthy human individuals. Study as a whole: The donor group consisted of a couple of women and a few men, aged 18 to 49.

The study, taken as a whole, reports: Tissues were not sampled, only blood, and their repertoires likely differ.

This clone was seen only once. Its target is unknown. Samples underwent the assay at deep level. Only in-frame clones appear in the TCRdb table, and some are missing; sequencing was by immunoSEQ multiplex PCR. This sample has more than 400,000 clones, with almost 97% found just once. Germline loops: CDR1 SQVTM, CDR2 ANQGSEA. J lost 3 bases, V lost 0 bases, and 8 bases had no gene match. The CDR3 is 17 residues long. The material sequenced was naive CD4+ T cells sorted from blood. This sample's subset: CD45RA+ positively selected. J is TRBJ2-2 and V is TRBV29-1, with 9 nucleotides matching TRBD2. The sequence came from a woman in her twenties or thirties in good health. The chain's CDR3 is CSVEDPLREGDTGELFF. The CDR3 region has the DNA TGCAGCGTTGAAGATCCCCTGCGGGAGGGGGACACCGGGGAGCTGTTTTTT.